One and the same sample provided the 14 T cell receptor beta chains below, sequenced in a study of shared clonotypes between healthy human individuals. The repertoire was sequenced with immunoSEQ multiplex PCR; TCRdb's copy has only in-frame clones and lacks some. The sample holds 450,000 or so clones, 60% to 80% seen once. Sample: PBMCs. The receptors stem from a woman aged 40 to 50 in good health. Some clones in this sample may be carry-over from other donors' samples.

The chain combines TRBV19 with TRBJ1-1; possible D gene TRBD1, 5 bases. Germline V gene lookup returns CDR1 LNHDA and CDR2 SQIVND (reference sequence). The CDR3 runs to 14 residues. The V and J ends lost 3 bases and 5 bases respectively, with 13 bases between them. Written as DNA, the CDR3 is TGTGCCAGTAGTATGGGACCAGCAGGGACTGAAGCTTTCTTT. Its protein product is CASSMGPAGTEAFF. Variable domain in full (rest from reference TRBV19 and TRBJ1-1): DGGITQSPKYLFRKEGQNVTLSCEQNLNHDAMYWYRQDPGQGLRLIYYSQIVNDFQKGDIAEGYSVSREKKESFPLTVTSAQKNPTAFYLCASSMGPAGTEAFFGQGTRLTVV.

V and J are TRBV7-6 and TRBJ1-3, with 7 bases matching TRBD1. Germline lookup yields CDR1 SGHVS and CDR2 FNYEAQ. The J segment lost 3 bases and the V segment lost 1 base, leaving 3 bases of the junction unmatched. The CDR3 runs to 15 residues. As DNA, the CDR3 is TGTGCCAGCAGCTTAGTAGGGACAGTTGGAAACACCATATATTTT. Residues: CASSLVGTVGNTIYF.

CDR3 coding DNA: TGTGCCACCTCTTCGAACACTGAAGCTTTCTTT. Amino acid sequence: CATSSNTEAFF. This sequence joins TRBV15 and TRBJ1-1; D gene unclear. Trimming removed 8 bases from V and 1 base from J, with 5 bases in between. Per germline, CDR1 LNHNV and CDR2 YYDKDF (reference sequence). The length of the CDR3 is 11 residues.

The V and J genes are TRBV5-1 and TRBJ2-7, with 13 bases identical to TRBD2. The ends lost 4 bases at V and 5 bases at J; junction bases unmatched: 3. CDR1 and CDR2 (germline): SGHRS, YFSETQ. The CDR3 sequence is 14 residues long. In nucleotides, the CDR3 is TGCGCCAGCAGCCCGGGACTAGCGGGACACGAGCAGTACTTC. Protein product: CASSPGLAGHEQYF.

The V gene is TRBV5-4, the J gene TRBJ2-7; D uncertain. Per germline, CDR1 SGHNT and CDR2 YYREEE (reference sequence). V lost 0 bases and J lost 3, with 7 bases in between. This CDR3 is built from 13 residues. The CDR3, as DNA: TGTGCCAGCAGCTTGGACATGGGCTACGAGCAGTACTTC. Translation: CASSLDMGYEQYF.

J is TRBJ2-7 and V is TRBV19, with 8 positions matching TRBD1. V dropped 2 bases and J dropped 5; count of bases not matched to a gene: 2. The CDR3 sequence is 13 residues long. Germline V gives CDR1 LNHDA, CDR2 SQIVND (reference sequence). The CDR3 DNA reads TGTGCCAGTAGTATACAGGGGGCCCACGAGCAGTACTTC. It specifies CASSIQGAHEQYF.

Note on this clone: This sequence is one base from a far larger clone and is likely a read error. The sample carries other DNA sequences with the same CDR3. The chain employs TRBV30 and TRBJ1-2, with 10 bases matching TRBD1. Germline V gives CDR1 GTSNPN, CDR2 SVGIG (reference sequence). V dropped 3 bases and J dropped 8; count of bases not matched to a gene: 15. The CDR3 is 16 amino acids. The CDR3 DNA reads as TGTGCCTGGAGCAGAGACAGGGGGCAGGGCCATGGCGGCTACACCTTC. Its translation: CAWSRDRGQGHGGYTF.

This clone showed up many times. The rearrangement joins TRBV9 to TRBJ1-2; D uncertain. The CDR3 is 15 amino acids. Germline V gene sequence: CDR1 SGDLS, CDR2 YYNGEE. V gave up 5 bases and J gave up 2 bases, with 16 bases separating them. CDR3 DNA sequence: TGTGCCAGCAGGGGAGGGCCAGCTCGAAACTATGGCTACACCTTC. As protein: CASRGGPARNYGYTF.

The genes are TRBV7-2 and TRBJ2-5; 7 nucleotides line up with TRBD1. From germline, CDR1 is SGHTA and CDR2 FQGNSA. Trimming at V came to 5 bases and at J to 1 base, leaving 4 bases not matched to a gene. The CDR3 contains 14 residues. CDR3 amino acids: CASSQGQIQETQYF. In DNA form, the CDR3 reads TGTGCCAGCAGCCAGGGACAGATCCAAGAGACCCAGTACTTC.

The chain is built from TRBV6-6 and TRBJ2-2; TRBD2 is a possible D gene (6 bases). This CDR3 spans 14 amino acids. Germline lookup yields CDR1 MNHNY and CDR2 SVGAGI (reference sequence). V lost 0 bases, J lost 7 bases, and 9 bases lay in between. CDR3 coding DNA: TGTGCCAGCAGTTACTCGGGAGGAGTCGGGGAGCTGTTTTTT. It is translated as CASSYSGGVGELFF.

The chain has TRBV20-1 and TRBJ2-3; D not certain. V shed 2 bases and J shed 6 bases, with 6 bases lying between them. Germline-derived CDR1 and CDR2 are DFQATT and SNEGSKA (reference sequence). The CDR3 totals 11 residues. DNA of the CDR3: TGCAGTGCTAGAAAGCAGGATACGCAGTATTTT. Its protein is CSARKQDTQYF.

As for this clone: This may be a read error: a much more frequent sequence differs by one nucleotide. The J gene is TRBJ2-7, the V gene TRBV30, with D possibly matching TRBD1 (6 bases). In germline, CDR1 is GTSNPN, CDR2 SVGIG (reference sequence). V lost 2 bases and J lost 9, with 17 bases in between. The CDR3 runs 13 residues. CDR3 nucleotides: TGTGCCTGGAGTTGGGGGCCCCGGGACGGGCAGTACTTC. Protein product: CAWSWGPRDGQYF.

The genes are TRBV27 and TRBJ1-5; no reliable D call. Trimming left V 6 bases short and J 9 bases short, with 18 bases between. Germline V gives CDR1 MNHEY, CDR2 SMNVEV (reference sequence). The length of the CDR3 is 14 residues. Here the CDR3 reads CASSPDWGAGPQHF. For the CDR3, the DNA is TGTGCCAGCAGCCCCGACTGGGGAGCCGGGCCCCAGCATTTT.

This clone has a single count. The J gene is TRBJ1-2, the V gene TRBV25-1; D gene unclear. CDR1 MGHDK and CDR2 SYGVNS come from the germline V gene. The V end lost 2 bases, the J end lost 9 bases, and 13 bases lay between the germline ends. This CDR3 spans 13 amino acids. CDR3 nucleotide sequence: TGTGCCAGCAGTGAAATAGAGGGTTCCCGCTACACCTTC. Translated: CASSEIEGSRYTF.